This T cell receptor beta chain was identified in a study of vaccination effects on CD4 cells after COVID-19. General study findings and limits: Marked clonal contraction of both clone types appeared late after vaccination.

Remarks on this clone: What it binds is unknown.

Here immunoSEQ multiplex PCR was the method, and the copy in TCRdb shows in-frame clones only, minus some. The sample gives about 20,000 clones, roughly 74% of which show up once; 35% to 45% is in the top ten. ViraFEST assay sequencing came after antigen-specific CD4+ T cells were expanded with viral peptide pools. The authors isolated CD4+ T cells after ten to eleven days of culture. A positive SARS-CoV-2 PCR test fell between March and December 2020. Wells containing roughly 1.8 million PBMC each were cultured with approximately 9.7 IU/ml IL-2 and 8 to 10 ug/ml peptides. Replacing half the medium with IL-2 medium was done on days 3 and 7. The CDR3 is made up of 14 amino acids. The V end lost 3 bases, the J end lost 7 bases, and 12 bases lay between the germline ends. Per the germline V gene, CDR1 is SNHLY and CDR2 is FYNNEI.

The receptor's source is a human donor who had a prior SARS-CoV-2 infection. This chain uses TRBV2 with TRBJ2-2; D ambiguous. This specimen was CD4+ T cells from PBMCs cultured with a peptide pool, taken before COVID-19 vaccination. The CDR3: CASSDLILRGELFF. As DNA, the CDR3 is TGTGCCAGCAGTGATTTGATTCTTCGCGGGGAGCTGTTTTTT.